The 23 T cell receptor beta chains below all came from one sample that was sequenced in a study of shared clonotypes between healthy human individuals. The table came from immunoSEQ multiplex PCR; TCRdb's copy has only in-frame clones and leaves some out. The data show hundreds of thousands of clones, around 72% seen once. Sequenced sample: memory CD4+ T cells sorted from blood. Indicated subset: CD45RA-negative fraction. The receptors derive from a man younger than 45 in good health.

This clone was seen more than once but under ten times. This chain connects TRBV5-1 to TRBJ2-1; 11 nucleotides agree with TRBD2. There are 16 residues in the CDR3. The V segment lost 1 base and the J segment 1 base; nucleotides outside the gene matches: 1. Germline CDR1 reads SGHRS; CDR2 reads YFSETQ. DNA of the CDR3: TGCGCCAGCAGCTTGACTAGCGGGAGTTCCTACAATGAGCAGTTCTTC. Translated, it gives CASSLTSGSSYNEQFF.

This clone was observed at least ten times. The chain has TRBV10-3 and TRBJ1-2, with D possibly being TRBD1 (5 bases). CDR3 length: 11 amino acids. V gave up 4 bases and J gave up 10 bases, with 10 bases separating them. Germline CDR1 and CDR2: ENHRY and SYGVKD. This CDR3 is CAISVRGLYTF. The DNA for the CDR3 is TGTGCCATCAGTGTTCGGGGCCTCTACACCTTC.

This chain joins TRBV6-5 and TRBJ2-7; 7 bases agree with TRBD1. Per the germline V gene, CDR1 is MNHEY and CDR2 is SVGAGI. This CDR3 spans 12 amino acids. Trimming removed 4 bases from V and 6 bases from J; junction bases left unmatched: 3. CDR3 nucleotide sequence: TGTGCCAGCAGTTCAGGGACAGCCGAGCAGTACTTC. It is translated as CASSSGTAEQYF.

The V gene is TRBV6-6, the J gene TRBJ2-7; 11 nucleotides align to TRBD1. In germline, CDR1 is MNHNY, CDR2 SVGAGI (reference sequence). V dropped 2 bases and J dropped 3; count of bases not matched to a gene: 3. This CDR3 is built from 15 residues. The CDR3, as DNA: TGTGCCAGCAGTTACACCGGGACAGGGGGCTACGAGCAGTACTTC. It encodes CASSYTGTGGYEQYF.

This chain uses TRBV9 with TRBJ2-3; D is perhaps TRBD1 (6 bases). Germline CDR1 SGDLS, CDR2 YYNGEE. Deletions cut 0 bases from V and 3 bases from J, with 14 bases between. The CDR3 extends over 16 amino acids. The CDR3 DNA is TGTGCCAGCAGCGTAGGGTTGATACAGGGAACAGATACGCAGTATTTT. The encoded protein is CASSVGLIQGTDTQYF.

This clone was seen more than once but under ten times. The chain employs TRBV4-1 and TRBJ2-1; tentative D call: TRBD2 (5 bases). The ends were cut back, 4 bases at V and 10 bases at J, with 17 bases in the middle. The CDR3 has 14 amino acids. Germline CDR1 reads MGHRA; CDR2 reads YSYEKL. In DNA, the CDR3 is TGCGCCAGCAGCCCATTGACCACTAGTCCGGAGCAGTTCTTC. It is translated as CASSPLTTSPEQFF.

This clone came up a few times. The chain uses TRBV28 and TRBJ1-3; the match to TRBD1 covers 7 bases. Trimming removed 5 bases from V and 2 bases from J; junction bases left unmatched: 3. The V gene's germline CDR1 is MDHEN and CDR2 SYDVKM. CDR3 length: 14 amino acids. This CDR3 is CASSVQGTGNTIYF. The CDR3 coding sequence is TGTGCCAGCAGTGTACAGGGGACTGGAAACACCATATATTTT.

The rearrangement uses TRBV9 and TRBJ2-1; D is possibly TRBD1 or TRBD2 (5 bases each). Germline CDR1 and CDR2: SGDLS and YYNGEE. The CDR3 loop spans 15 amino acids. V lost 0 bases to trimming and J lost 4 bases, with 11 bases between them. The CDR3 protein is CASSVEGTGYNEQFF. The CDR3 nucleotides are TGTGCCAGCAGCGTAGAGGGGACCGGATACAATGAGCAGTTCTTC.

The chain combines TRBV7-9 with TRBJ2-2; the D is unclear. The CDR3 sequence is 15 residues long. Germline CDR1 reads SEHNR; CDR2 reads FQNEAQ (reference sequence). V lost 1 base, J lost 4 bases, and 10 bases lay in between. The CDR3 spells CASSLDGWGTGELFF. The CDR3 coding sequence is TGTGCCAGCAGCTTAGACGGGTGGGGCACCGGGGAGCTGTTTTTT.

This clone was counted once. The chain is built from TRBV25-1 and TRBJ2-1, with TRBD2 identical over 8 bases. Germline CDR1 is MGHDK and CDR2 is SYGVNS. V shed 3 bases and J 8 bases; nucleotides not matched to a gene: 3. CDR3 size: 13 residues. CDR3 in amino acids: CASSDGRADEQFF. The DNA for the CDR3 is TGTGCCAGCAGTGACGGGAGGGCGGATGAGCAGTTCTTC.

CDR3 residues: CASSYSHGRYDEQFF. The CDR3 DNA sequence: TGTGCCAGCAGTTACTCGCACGGGAGGTACGATGAGCAGTTCTTC. The chain recombines TRBV6-5 with TRBJ2-1, with TRBD2 matching over 7 bases. J gave up 8 bases and V 0 bases, and 7 bases lay outside the gene matches. The V gene's germline CDR1 is MNHEY and CDR2 SVGAGI. The CDR3 is made up of 15 amino acids.

The V call is TRBV11-2, the J call TRBJ2-5; tentative D call: TRBD1 (6 bases). This CDR3 has 15 residues. Germline V gene data show CDR1 as SGHAT and CDR2 as FQNNGV. The ends were cut back, 5 bases at V and 1 base at J, with 14 bases in the middle. The CDR3 protein is CASSPPGRGQETQYF. In DNA, the CDR3 is TGTGCCAGCAGCCCACCTGGCAGGGGCCAAGAGACCCAGTACTTC.

The chain is built from TRBV7-9 and TRBJ2-7; 10 positions match TRBD1. This CDR3 comprises 14 residues. V gave up 1 base and J gave up 5 bases; unmatched junction bases: 2. The germline V gene has CDR1 SEHNR and CDR2 FQNEAQ (reference sequence). CDR3 bases: TGTGCCAGCAGCTTAGTGACAGGGGGCCACGAGCAGTACTTC. Amino acid sequence: CASSLVTGGHEQYF.

V is TRBV18 and J is TRBJ1-4, with a tentative D call TRBD1 (6 bases). Per the germline V gene, CDR1 is KGHSH and CDR2 is LQKENI. Trimming shortened V by 2 bases and J by 0 bases, and 10 bases separated the two germline ends. The CDR3 spans 16 residues. The CDR3 sequence is CASSPTGTSTNEKLFF. Written as DNA, the CDR3 is TGTGCCAGCTCACCAACCGGGACATCAACTAATGAAAAACTGTTTTTT.

This clone has a handful of counts. DNA for the CDR3: TGCGCCAGCAGCTTGACAGGGGCCCGAGCCGATATCATGAACACTGAAGCTTTCTTT. Encoded protein: CASSLTGARADIMNTEAFF. The V and J genes are TRBV5-1 and TRBJ1-1, with TRBD1 matching 7 bases. Per germline, CDR1 SGHRS and CDR2 YFSETQ. The V and J ends lost 1 base and 0 bases, in that order; junction bases with no gene match: 15. There are 19 residues in the CDR3.

The chain recombines TRBV7-6 with TRBJ2-1; D remains ambiguous. Trimming took off 1 base at V and 8 bases at J, with 9 bases between the two ends. CDR1 is SGHVS, CDR2 FNYEAQ, per germline. CDR3 length: 13 residues. CDR3 region: CASSLVLADEQFF. The CDR3 coding sequence is TGTGCCAGCAGCTTAGTTCTGGCGGATGAGCAGTTCTTC.

The chain combines TRBV6-1 with TRBJ1-2; a possible D gene is TRBD1 (5 bases). Trimming removed 3 bases at V and 4 bases at J, with 9 bases between. The germline V gene encodes CDR1 MNHNS and CDR2 SASEGT. There are 13 residues in the CDR3. CDR3 protein: CASSETAVYGYTF. CDR3 DNA: TGTGCCAGCAGTGAGACAGCAGTCTATGGCTACACCTTC.

This clone was counted between two and nine times. This same CDR3 is encoded by further DNA sequences in the sample. J is TRBJ2-7 and V is TRBV10-3; TRBD1 agrees at 10 bases. Per the germline V gene, CDR1 is ENHRY and CDR2 is SYGVKD. CDR3 length: 14 residues. After removal of 6 bases from V and 4 bases from J, the junction contained 6 bases not matched to a gene. The CDR3 reads CAISESGQGYEQYF. CDR3 nucleotides: TGTGCCATCAGCGAATCGGGACAGGGGTACGAGCAGTACTTC.

The rearrangement links TRBV6-4 to TRBJ2-2; possibly TRBD1 for D (6 bases). The CDR3 extends over 16 amino acids. V dropped 5 bases and J dropped 0 bases, with 13 bases sitting between them. Germline loops: CDR1 MRHNA, CDR2 SNTAGT. The CDR3 DNA reads as TGTGCCAGCAGTCTAGGGACATCTGCGAACACCGGGGAGCTGTTTTTT. This gives the protein CASSLGTSANTGELFF.

This clone was found many times. A far larger clone is one base from this, pointing to a likely read error. The V and J genes are TRBV6-1 and TRBJ1-1; TRBD1 might be the D (5 bases). Germline CDR1 and CDR2: MNHNS and SASEGT. Trimming left V 3 bases short and J 5 bases short, with 13 bases between. The CDR3 is 14 residues long. The CDR3 region is CASSDVGGGTEAFF. The CDR3 region has the DNA TGTGCCAGCAGTGACGTGGGGGGGGGTACTGAAGCTTTCTTT.

The J gene is TRBJ1-1, the V gene TRBV7-3, with D possibly matching TRBD1 (5 bases). The CDR3 sequence is 13 residues long. CDR1 and CDR2 from the germline V gene are SGHTA and FQGTGA. V shed 4 bases and J shed 4 bases, with 10 bases lying between them. CDR3 in amino acids: CASSSEGATEAFF. CDR3 DNA: TGTGCCAGCAGCTCCGAAGGGGCCACTGAAGCTTTCTTT. Variable domain in full (rest from reference TRBV7-3 and TRBJ1-1): GAGVSQTPSNKVTEKGKYVELRCDPISGHTALYWYRQSLGQGPEFLIYFQGTGAADDSGLPNDRFFAVRPEGSVSTLKIQRTERGDSAVYLCASSSEGATEAFFGQGTRLTVV.

This clone was recorded many times. The CDR3 nucleotides read TGTGCCAGCAGACGGACTAACTCCTACAATGAGCAGTTCTTC. Translated: CASRRTNSYNEQFF. The chain links TRBV28 to TRBJ2-1; a possible D gene is TRBD2 (6 bases). This CDR3 region has 14 residues. Trimming stripped 6 bases from V and 0 bases from J, with 9 bases between. The germline gives CDR1 MDHEN, CDR2 SYDVKM.

This clone has just a few counts. The chain employs TRBV20-1 and TRBJ2-5; TRBD1 matches at 8 bases. This CDR3 is built from 11 residues. Germline CDR1 DFQATT, CDR2 SNEGSKA (reference sequence). V gave up 7 bases and J gave up 7 bases; unmatched junction bases: 5. The CDR3 sequence: CSGRQGPTQYF. The CDR3 DNA reads TGCAGTGGCCGACAGGGGCCGACCCAGTACTTC.